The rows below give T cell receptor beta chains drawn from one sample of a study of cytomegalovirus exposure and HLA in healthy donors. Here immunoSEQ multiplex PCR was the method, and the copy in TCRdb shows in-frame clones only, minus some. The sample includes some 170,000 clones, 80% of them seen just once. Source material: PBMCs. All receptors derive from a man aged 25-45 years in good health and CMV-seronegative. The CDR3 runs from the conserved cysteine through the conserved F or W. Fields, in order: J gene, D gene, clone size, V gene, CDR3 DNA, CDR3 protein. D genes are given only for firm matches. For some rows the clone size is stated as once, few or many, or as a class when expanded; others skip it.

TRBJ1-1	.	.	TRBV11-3	TGTGCCAGCAGCCAAGGGGTGAACACTGAAGCTTTCTTT	CASSQGVNTEAFF
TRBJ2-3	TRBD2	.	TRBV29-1	TGCAGCGTTGCGGGAGGTCGCACAGATACGCAGTATTTT	CSVAGGRTDTQYF
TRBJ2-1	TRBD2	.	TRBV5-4	TGTGCCAGCAGGCCCCTGGTAGCGGGAGAAAGCAATGAGCAGTTCTTC	CASRPLVAGESNEQFF
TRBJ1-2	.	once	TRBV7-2	TGTGCCAGCAGCTACTTGAGGTCCACGAACTATGGCTACACCTTC	CASSYLRSTNYGYTF
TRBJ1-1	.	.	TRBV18	TGTGCCAGCTCACCTCAGAACACTGAAGCTTTCTTT	CASSPQNTEAFF
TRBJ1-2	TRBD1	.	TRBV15	TGTGCCACCAGCAGAGATAGGACAGGTTATGGCTACACCTTC	CATSRDRTGYGYTF
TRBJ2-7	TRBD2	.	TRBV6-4	TGTGCCAGCAGTCGAGCGGGAGGGTCCTACGAGCAGTACTTC	CASSRAGGSYEQYF
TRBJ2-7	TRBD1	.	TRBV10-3	TGTGCCATCAGTCTCCGCCGGGACAGGGAGCAGTACTTC	CAISLRRDREQYF
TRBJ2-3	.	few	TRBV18	TGTGCCAGCTCACTACAGGGAGATACGCAGTATTTT	CASSLQGDTQYF
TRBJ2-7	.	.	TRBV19	TGTGCCAGTAGTGCAGCTGGTCTAATGAACTACGAGCAGTACTTC	CASSAAGLMNYEQYF
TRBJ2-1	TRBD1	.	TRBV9	TGTGCCAGCAGCCGTAGAGGGGGACAGTTTGGCTATGAGCAGTTCTTC	CASSRRGGQFGYEQFF
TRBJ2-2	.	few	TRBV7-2	TGTGCCAGCAGCTTAGGAGGGTACGGCGGGGAGCTGTTTTTT	CASSLGGYGGELFF
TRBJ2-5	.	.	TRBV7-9	TGTGCCAGCAGCAACGCGGCCCAAGAGACCCAGTACTTC	CASSNAAQETQYF
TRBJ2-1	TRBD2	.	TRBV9	TGTGCCAGCAGCATTCGACTAGCGGGAGGCGCCTACAATGAGCAGTTCTTC	CASSIRLAGGAYNEQFF
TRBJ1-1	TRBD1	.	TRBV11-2	TGTGCCAGCAGCATGGGACAGGGGTACACTGAAGCTTTCTTT	CASSMGQGYTEAFF
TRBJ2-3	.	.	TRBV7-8	TGTGCCAGCAGCCTAGGACTTAGCACAGATACGCAGTATTTT	CASSLGLSTDTQYF
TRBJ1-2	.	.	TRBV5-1	TGCGCCAGCAGCACGGACTGGTCTGGAGGCTACACCTTC	CASSTDWSGGYTF
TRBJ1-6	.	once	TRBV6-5	TGTGCCAGCAGGTTTAGAAGTCCCCGTAATTCACCCCTCCACTTT	CASRFRSPRNSPLHF
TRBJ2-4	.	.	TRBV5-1	TGCGCCAGCAGCTTCGGAACAGGCCGACAAGCCAAAAACATTCAGTACTTC	CASSFGTGRQAKNIQYF
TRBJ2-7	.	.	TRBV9	TGTGCCAGCAGCGTAGGGGGGGAGTCCTACGAGCAGTACTTC	CASSVGGESYEQYF
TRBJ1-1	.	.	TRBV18	TGTGCCAGCTCACCACGATCCCAAAAGGCCGGAGGAGGGACTGAAGCTTTCTTT	CASSPRSQKAGGGTEAFF
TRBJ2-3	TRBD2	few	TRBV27	TGTGCCAGCAGTTTGCCCCCCCTAGCGGGGGGGTGGGTAGATACGCAGTATTTT	CASSLPPLAGGWVDTQYF
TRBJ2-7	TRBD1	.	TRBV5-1	TGCGCCAGCAGCCTGGACAGGGGCGGCGACGAGCAGTACTTC	CASSLDRGGDEQYF
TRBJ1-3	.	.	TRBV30	TGTGCCTGGAGTTCTTCGCAGGGTGTCGCAGGAAACACCATATATTTT	CAWSSSQGVAGNTIYF
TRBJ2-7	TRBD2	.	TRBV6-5	TGTGCCAGCAGAACCGGGACTAATAACGAGCAGTACTTC	CASRTGTNNEQYF
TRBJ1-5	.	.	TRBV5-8	TGTGCCAGCAGCTTGCGGGATCAGCCCCAGCATTTT	CASSLRDQPQHF
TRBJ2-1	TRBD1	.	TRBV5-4	TGTGCCAGCAGCCCCCAGGGGGAGACCTACAATGAGCAGTTCTTC	CASSPQGETYNEQFF
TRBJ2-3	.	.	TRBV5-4	TGTGCCAGCAGCTTGTCCGCTTTTAGCGCCACAGATACGCAGTATTTT	CASSLSAFSATDTQYF
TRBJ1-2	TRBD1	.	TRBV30	TGTGCCTGGAGACAGGGGGCGGGGGGCTACACCTTC	CAWRQGAGGYTF
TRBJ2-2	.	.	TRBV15	TGTGCCACCAGCAGTCCTCTGTTCGGGACAAACACCGGGGAGCTGTTTTTT	CATSSPLFGTNTGELFF
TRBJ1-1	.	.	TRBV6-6	TGTGCCAGCAGGAGGGTGAACACTGAAGCTTTCTTT	CASRRVNTEAFF
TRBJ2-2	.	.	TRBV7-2	TGTGCCAGCAGCTTAGAGGGGGCCGGGGAGCTGTTTTTT	CASSLEGAGELFF
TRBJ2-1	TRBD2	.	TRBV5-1	TGCGCCAGCAGCATAAGACTAGCGGGAGAGTCCAGTGAGCAGTTCTTC	CASSIRLAGESSEQFF
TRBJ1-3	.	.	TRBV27	TGTGCCAGCAGTTTAGGGGGGACTGGAAACACCATATATTTT	CASSLGGTGNTIYF
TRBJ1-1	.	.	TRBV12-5	TGTGCTAGTGGCCGAAGGACGGGACAGAACACTGAAGCTTTCTTT	CASGRRTGQNTEAFF
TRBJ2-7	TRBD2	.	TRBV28	TGTGCCAGCTCTGGACTAGCGGGAGGGAGGAGCTCCTACGAGCAGTACTTC	CASSGLAGGRSSYEQYF
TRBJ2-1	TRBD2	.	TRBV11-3	TGTGCCAGCAGCTTGACTAGCGCTTACAATGAGCAGTTCTTC	CASSLTSAYNEQFF
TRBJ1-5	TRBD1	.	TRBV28	TGTGCCAGCAGTTTGGGGGGACAGGAGGGTCAGCCCCAGCATTTT	CASSLGGQEGQPQHF
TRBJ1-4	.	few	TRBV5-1	TGCGCCAGCAGCTCGTCGGATGGCCCGGGGGAAAAACTGTTTTTT	CASSSSDGPGEKLFF
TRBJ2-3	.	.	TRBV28	TGTGCCAGCAGGGGAGAGGACACAGATACGCAGTATTTT	CASRGEDTDTQYF
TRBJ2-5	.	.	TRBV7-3	TGTGCCAGCAGCCCCGAGTACCAAGAGACCCAGTACTTC	CASSPEYQETQYF
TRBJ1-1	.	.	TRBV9	TGTGCCAGCAGCTATCGGACAGAGAACACTGAAGCTTTCTTT	CASSYRTENTEAFF
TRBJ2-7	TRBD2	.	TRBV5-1	TGCGCCAGCAGCCCAGCGGGGGGCCTTCCCTACGAGCAGTACTTC	CASSPAGGLPYEQYF
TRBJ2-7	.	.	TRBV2	TGTGCCAGCAATGAGCAGACAGTGAGCTCCTACGAGCAGTACTTC	CASNEQTVSSYEQYF
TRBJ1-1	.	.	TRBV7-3	TGTGCCAGCAGCTCCCTCAATGTGGAAGGAGTAGTAGCTGAAGCTTTCTTT	CASSSLNVEGVVAEAFF
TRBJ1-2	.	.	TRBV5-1	TGCGCCAGCAGCTTGATTGGGGGGAACAACTATGGCTACACCTTC	CASSLIGGNNYGYTF
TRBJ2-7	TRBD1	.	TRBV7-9	TGTGCCAGCAGCACCAACGTCCGACAGGGGATTGCCTACGAGCAGTACTTC	CASSTNVRQGIAYEQYF
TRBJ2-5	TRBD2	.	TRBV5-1	TGCGCCTGCCAGAGAGGGCTAGCGGGCCCGGGGACCCAGTACTTC	CACQRGLAGPGTQYF
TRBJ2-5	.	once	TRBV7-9	TGTGCCAGCAGCTTAGCTCCCTTATGGGGCTTCCAAGAGACCCAGTACTTC	CASSLAPLWGFQETQYF
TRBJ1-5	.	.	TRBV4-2	TGTGCCAGCAGCCAAGACACAGGGTCCACCAATGGCAATCAGCCCCAGCATTTT	CASSQDTGSTNGNQPQHF
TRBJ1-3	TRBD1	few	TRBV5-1	TGCGCCAGCAGCCGTCTGGACAGGGCCTCTGGAAACACCATATATTTT	CASSRLDRASGNTIYF
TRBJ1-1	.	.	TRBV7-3	TGTGCCAGCAGCTTAAGGGCGGGGGGCCCCTCAAGTGACACTGAAGCTTTCTTT	CASSLRAGGPSSDTEAFF
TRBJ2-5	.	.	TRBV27	TGTGCCAGCAGTCCCCAGGGGGAGACCCAGTACTTC	CASSPQGETQYF
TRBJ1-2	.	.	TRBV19	TGTGCCAGTAGTCCCCCCGGGACTGCCCCCGGCTATGGCTACACCTTC	CASSPPGTAPGYGYTF